This T cell receptor (beta chain) was sequenced in a study of cytomegalovirus exposure and HLA in healthy donors. This clone was seen once. Its antigen is as yet unknown. This PCR relied on a set of 60 Vbeta primers and 13 Jbeta primers. Some clones are missing from TCRdb's copy, which holds only in-frame ones; the method was immunoSEQ multiplex PCR. The data show about 160,000 clones, around 80% seen once. Germline CDR1 reads SGHRS; CDR2 reads YFSETQ. With 0 bases removed from V and 7 bases from J, the gap between germline ends came to 14 bases. The CDR3 has 15 residues. Study-wide points: Most of the CMV-associated TCR beta chains (in a later analysis) appeared to be HLA-restricted. The authors confirmed in vitro that a few CMV-associated chains were specific for CMV antigens. Later on, an analysis showed TCR association rates differing by HLA locus, with DRB1 the most and HLA-C the fewest. Productive status was seen about 87% or about 30% of the time for most TCR beta V segments in an earlier analysis.

The rearrangement links TRBV5-1 to TRBJ2-1, with no clear D. This TCR was sampled from a woman in her fifties or sixties in good health and CMV-seropositive. Specimen: PBMCs. This CDR3 reads CASSLEASDMNEQFF. The CDR3 nucleotides read TGCGCCAGCAGCTTGGAAGCTAGTGATATGAATGAGCAGTTCTTC.